These 10 T cell receptor beta chains share one sample of origin, sequenced in a study of HIV-infected patients and healthy controls. Antiretroviral therapy had run roughly three months, about 14 weeks, before follow-up blood collection. All unsorted peripheral T cells were captured because whole blood was used without fractionation. About 480 ng RNA was reverse transcribed with alpha and beta constant-region primers. Alpha and beta chain libraries were made separately by chain-specific third strand synthesis with multiplexing indices. TCRdb re-called the 5' RACE reads through MiXCR, storing one row per CDR3 protein. Seen here are fewer than 5,500 distinct CDR3 sequences, about 8.3% observed once, and the top ten hold approximately 40%. The sample was blood, taken during antiretroviral therapy. The origin of the receptors is an adult with HIV infection.

In this sample, this clonotype is medium-sized. The genes are TRBV12-3 or TRBV12-4 and TRBJ2-1, with D possibly matching TRBD2 (6 bases). Trimming left V 6 bases short and J 6 bases short, with 18 bases between. The CDR3 is made up of 15 amino acids. The chain's CDR3 is CASRPDLGGSNEQFF. In DNA, the CDR3 is TGTGCCAGCAGACCGGATCTCGGGGGATCCAATGAGCAGTTCTTC.

This clonotype has just a few counts. The CDR3 here is CASSLGGDGIKTQYF. CDR3 DNA sequence: TGTGCCAGCAGCTTAGGGGGGGACGGGATCAAGACCCAGTACTTC. The chain employs TRBV7-2 and TRBJ2-5, with D perhaps matching TRBD2 (6 bases). CDR3 length: 15 amino acids. The V gene's germline CDR1 is SGHTA and CDR2 FQGNSA. V was shortened by 1 base and J by 6 bases, with 15 bases between the two germline ends.

V usage is TRBV30 and J usage is TRBJ1-2; D is unclear. This CDR3 is 13 amino acids long. Germline CDR1 reads GTSNPN; CDR2 reads SVGIG (reference sequence). V was cut by 2 bases and J by 8 bases, with 15 bases left in between. In DNA form, the CDR3 reads TGTGCCTGGAGTCTCACTATCAAGGGCGGCTACACCTTC. Its protein is CAWSLTIKGGYTF. Together with reference TRBV30 and TRBJ1-2, the CDR3 gives the full variable domain: SQTIHQWPATLVQPVGSPLSLECTVEGTSNPNLYWYRQAAGRGLQLLFYSVGIGQISSEVPQNLSASRPQDRQFILSSKKLLLSDSGFYLCAWSLTIKGGYTFGSGTRLTVV.

The table lists this clonotype with many counts. V usage is TRBV14 and J usage is TRBJ2-1; D not certain. The V gene's germline CDR1 is SGHDN and CDR2 FVKESK. With 4 bases removed from V and 1 base from J, the gap between germline ends came to 14 bases. The CDR3 is made up of 16 amino acids. The CDR3 protein is CASSLYRASSYNEQFF. The DNA of the CDR3 is TGTGCCAGCAGCCTCTATAGGGCTTCTTCCTACAATGAGCAGTTCTTC.

This clonotype appeared a few times. This chain connects TRBV6-2 or TRBV6-3 to TRBJ2-1; 9 positions agree with TRBD1. There are 13 residues in the CDR3. J gave up 6 bases and V 9 bases, and 6 bases lay outside the gene matches. Germline loops: CDR1 MNHEY, CDR2 SVGEGT. CDR3 in amino acids: CASRTGVINEQFF. CDR3 DNA sequence: TGTGCCAGTCGGACAGGGGTGATCAATGAGCAGTTCTTC.

This clonotype was counted at least ten times. The rearrangement links TRBV7-2 to TRBJ2-1, with TRBD2 matching over 11 bases. CDR3 length: 15 residues. The germline CDR1 and CDR2 sequences are SGHTA and FQGNSA. After removal of 5 bases from V and 8 bases from J, the junction contained 8 bases not matched to a gene. CDR3 nucleotides: TGTGCCAGCAGCACCCTAGCGGGGGGTTCGTATGAGCAGTTCTTC. The encoded protein is CASSTLAGGSYEQFF.

This clonotype was detected ten times or more. The chain carries TRBV12-3 or TRBV12-4 and TRBJ2-3, with TRBD2 identical over 9 bases. J gave up 0 bases and V 3 bases, and 4 bases lay outside the gene matches. The CDR3 consists of 16 residues. CDR3 region: CASSLWLAGSTDTQYF. The CDR3 nucleotides are TGTGCCAGCAGTTTGTGGCTAGCGGGGAGCACAGATACGCAGTATTTT.

This clonotype was counted ten times or more. This rearrangement joins TRBV5-8 to TRBJ2-7; D gene unclear. The CDR3 extends over 12 amino acids. Looked up from germline, CDR1 is SGHTS and CDR2 is YDEGEE. The V and J ends lost 1 base and 3 bases respectively, with 5 bases between them. The CDR3 DNA is TGTGCCAGCAGCTTGATGGGCTACGAGCAGTACTTC. This gives the protein CASSLMGYEQYF.

This clonotype was counted ten times or more. The chain is built from TRBV5-4 and TRBJ2-5; D call uncertain. CDR1 SGHNT and CDR2 YYREEE come from the germline V gene (reference sequence). The CDR3 covers 14 residues. V lost 0 bases and J lost 2, with 8 bases in between. CDR3 amino acids: CASSLGSFQETQYF. Written as DNA, the CDR3 is TGTGCCAGCAGCTTGGGTAGCTTTCAAGAGACCCAGTACTTC.

This clonotype is deemed medium-sized. The V call is TRBV14, the J call TRBJ2-2; TRBD2 is a possible D gene (6 bases). In germline, CDR1 is SGHDN, CDR2 FVKESK. This CDR3 comprises 18 residues. Deletions cut 1 base from V and 2 bases from J, with 17 bases between. Written as DNA, the CDR3 is TGTGCCAGCAGCCAAGTCCCTTTCGGCGGGGCCAACACCGGGGAGCTGTTTTTT. As protein: CASSQVPFGGANTGELFF.